These T cell receptor beta chains were read from a single sample in a study of blood T cell repertoires in COVID-19. Sequenced by immunoSEQ multiplex PCR; TCRdb stores in-frame clones only, minus some. The repertoire consists of about 200,000 clones, with 70% to 90% occurring once and the leading ten covering around 2.2%. The specimen was peripheral blood. Receptor source: a man younger than 45 who had recovered from COVID-19. CDR3s leave out the opening cysteine and the closing phenylalanine or tryptophan. Each record gives: clone size, V gene, CDR3 protein. Some rows have no size entry. The others give once, few or many, or a class for an expanded clone.

.,TRBV27,ASSLYSVGTGGLTEAF
.,TRBV7-2,ASSVTSGGGEQY
.,TRBV4-1,ASSHGYGTSGGNEQF
.,TRBV27,ASSPRSLYEQY
.,TRBV18,ASSGGFDTEAF
.,TRBV10-3,AISPGGAYGYT
once,TRBV18,ASSPSQGLNTEAF
.,TRBV9,ASSVQTLAGGVDTQY
.,TRBV6-5,ASSLGGDEQY
.,TRBV9,ASSVARGTDTQY
.,TRBV7-9,ASIPAVDTGELF
.,TRBV2,ASSRAPQGSYTEAF
.,TRBV6-2/TRBV6-3,ASSYNRDGSSYEQY
once,TRBV9,ASSVAGGDREGIWDEQY
.,TRBV5-4,ASSLKGSAGGRDYEQY
.,TRBV15,ATRGSASGAPYEQY
.,TRBV6-6,AGLGQGASGELF
.,TRBV6-4,ASSVRRDRNTGELF
.,TRBV7-2,ASSSSGDTDTQY
.,TRBV4-3,ASSPQSGSAGYT
.,TRBV7-9,ASSPQVRVEAF
.,TRBV5-1,ASSLRRGTYEQY
.,TRBV19,ASSITGINEQY
.,TRBV7-9,ASSLASTGFSYEQY
once,TRBV27,ASSRQGSVYEQY
.,TRBV30,AWSPAGANYGYT
.,TRBV6-5,ASSPQGTGAYEQY
.,TRBV10-1,ASSEAGLTYEQY
few,TRBV4-3,ASSPEGLASGGEQY
few,TRBV7-2,ASSPPGSSSYEQY
once,TRBV27,ASSFGVRGTEAF
.,TRBV6-5,ASSYSRTGGYEQY
once,TRBV6-5,ASSLVTGDITEAF
few,TRBV6-4,ASSPMTSGSTDTQY
.,TRBV6-4,ASSRGTKRYDEQF
.,TRBV18,ASSPPQSPSDEQY
.,TRBV15,ATSRDRAGQNEKLF
.,TRBV4-3,ASSQDSFFPEQF
.,TRBV15,ATSRIQGTLKNIQY
.,TRBV6-6,ASSYDSTGNSPLH
.,TRBV5-1,ASSFGAGGTGNTIY
.,TRBV6-5,ASSFDRANTEAF
.,TRBV3-1/TRBV3-2,ASSQAGTEGETQY
.,TRBV28,ASSLFYGYT
once,TRBV7-9,ASSLVVASFYNEQF
.,TRBV11-2,ASIPSGGYPYNEQF
.,TRBV6-2/TRBV6-3,ASSYRQGGNEQF
.,TRBV7-2,ASSLVEGTEQY
.,TRBV6-5,ASNGGTQY
.,TRBV10-1,ASSANRLNTEAF
.,TRBV9,ASRKGRGYT
.,TRBV5-6,ASSLGSRGADTQY
.,TRBV18,ASLLPLGHDIGQIKVGDTQY
.,TRBV5-4,ASSDGTVKYNEQF
.,TRBV5-4,ASSWGQANEQF
.,TRBV2,ASSAGTGAFNSPLH
.,TRBV18,ASSPEGQGFNQPQH
.,TRBV9,ASSVTSGGAYEQY
.,TRBV29-1,SVERGNEQY
.,TRBV29-1,SVEPGWVETQY